Sequencing of this TCR beta chain was carried out in a study of T-cell reconstitution after alpha-beta-depleted transplantation in children (dated by TCRdb to 2015 to 2016). About the full investigation: Using TCR repertoire profiling, the study followed T-cell immune reconstitution in a quantitative way in children after TCRalphabeta/CD19-depleted allogeneic hematopoietic cell transplantation.

Ends trimmed: V by 0 bases, J by 4 bases; bases unmatched to a gene: 7. The germline V gene encodes CDR1 MGHRA and CDR2 YSYEKL. From its cysteine to its phenylalanine, the CDR3 spans 16 amino acids. Only the CDR3 part of the read is kept: 48 bases, read in frame from the first base. Libraries came from PCR. TCRdb names Illumina HiSeq 2500 as the instrument used. TCR library preparation used molecular barcoding, with unique molecular identifiers applied to normalize quantification of the TCRbeta repertoire. TCRdb trimmed the raw reads at Q25, called clones with MiXCR and kept productive beta chains. Every CDR3 protein is listed once, alongside the most common genes and DNA of its rows. The sample profile shows some 500,000 distinct CDR3 sequences; around 18% of them were found once. 3.3% of the sample is held by the ten biggest clonotypes. This clonotype has a single count. Its antigen has not been determined. Base qualities were left out, and no much larger clone turns up one base away.

The chain joins TRBV4-1 to TRBJ2-7; TRBD2 lines up with 9 middle nucleotides. Sequencing was performed on PBMCs from the stem cell graft donor, taken from the stem cell graft. The TCR sequence derives from a human donor who donated a stem cell graft to a child with acute lymphoblastic leukemia. This receptor carries the CDR3 CASSQEWAGGHYEQYF. DNA sequence: TGCGCCAGCAGCCAAGAATGGGCGGGAGGGCATTACGAGCAGTACTTC.